One and the same sample provided the 3 T cell receptor beta chains below, sequenced in a study of CD8+ T cells in alopecia areata. Treatment reported: oral pan-JAK inhibitor, 5-10 mg twice daily. RNA was extracted and reverse transcribed into cDNA as the sequencing template. Clones were read by immunoSEQ multiplex PCR, and TCRdb kept only the in-frame ones, dropping some. The table records approximately 180,000 clones, 60% of them present only once. The source material was CD4+ T cells sorted from blood, sampled at week 24, from a patient treated with tofacitinib. The receptor set was obtained from a human donor with alopecia areata.

This chain connects TRBV30 to TRBJ1-5, with D maybe TRBD1 (6 bases). Per germline, CDR1 GTSNPN and CDR2 SVGIG (reference sequence). Deletions cut 1 base from V and 7 bases from J, with 14 bases between. This CDR3 is built from 14 residues. CDR3 sequence reads: CAWSGRGQGQPQHF. As DNA, the CDR3 is TGTGCCTGGAGTGGCAGGGGCCAGGGGCAGCCCCAGCATTTT.

This clone appeared once. The chain links TRBV2 to TRBJ2-7; D is unclear. CDR3 length: 13 residues. Germline V gene sequence: CDR1 SNHLY, CDR2 FYNNEI. V was shortened by 7 bases and J by 0 bases, with 10 bases between the two germline ends. CDR3 DNA sequence: TGTGCCAGCAAGTTCGACAACTCCTACGAGCAGTACTTC. Translation: CASKFDNSYEQYF.

CDR3 amino acids: CSVFTSDRRALWNTEAFF. The CDR3 DNA reads as TGCAGCGTCTTTACCTCTGACAGGAGAGCGCTTTGGAACACTGAAGCTTTCTTT. The chain is built from TRBV29-1 and TRBJ1-1; a possible D gene is TRBD1 (6 bases). Deletions cut 6 bases from V and 1 base from J, with 27 bases between. The CDR3 loop spans 18 amino acids. Germline-derived CDR1 and CDR2 are SQVTM and ANQGSEA.